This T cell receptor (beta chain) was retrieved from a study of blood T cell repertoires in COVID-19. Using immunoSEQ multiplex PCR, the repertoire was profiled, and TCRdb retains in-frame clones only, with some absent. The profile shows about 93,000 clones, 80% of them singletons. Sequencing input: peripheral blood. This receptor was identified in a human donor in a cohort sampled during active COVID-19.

Here the CDR3 DNA reads TGTGCCAGCAGCCGCCTGACTAGCGTTACCTACGAGCAGTACTTC. Translation gives CASSRLTSVTYEQYF. The chain recombines TRBV3-1 (or the pseudogene TRBV3-2) with TRBJ2-7, with TRBD2 matching 8 bases. The CDR3 runs to 15 residues. The germline CDR1 and CDR2 sequences are LGHDT and YNNKEL (reference sequence). V gave up 4 bases and J gave up 2 bases; unmatched junction bases: 7.